Detailed here is one T cell receptor (beta chain). Its matching antigen is unknown. The data stem from a study of cytomegalovirus exposure and HLA in healthy donors. This CDR3 spans 16 amino acids. Germline V CDR1 and CDR2: MDHEN, SYDVKM. Trimming cost V 3 bases and J 10 bases; bases outside gene matches: 15. Study-wide findings and caveats: Of the V segments, some could not be distinguished, including TRBV6-2 and TRBV6-3, and were excluded. Reports indicated that the classifier achieved high specificity and sensitivity in diagnosing cytomegalovirus status. Near-uniform donor sequencing depth was presumed by presence/absence analyses. TCR beta V segments were, for the most part, productive about 87% or about 30% of the time in an earlier analysis.

This PCR relied on a set of 60 Vbeta primers and 13 Jbeta primers. TCRdb's table, derived via immunoSEQ multiplex PCR, lists solely in-frame clones and lacks some. The sample includes around 110,000 clones, roughly three quarters of them seen just once. The V gene is TRBV28, the J gene TRBJ1-2; 9 bases match TRBD1. Sequenced sample: PBMCs. This receptor was obtained from a woman under 30 in good health and CMV-seronegative. CDR3 amino acids: CASSFSASPGQGSYTF. Here the CDR3 DNA reads TGTGCCAGCAGTTTTTCAGCTTCCCCGGGACAGGGATCCTACACCTTC.